The following is a TCR beta chain sequence with its context. The data originate from a study of blood T cell repertoires in COVID-19. The CDR3 length is 14 residues. J was trimmed by 9 bases and V by 2 bases; bases with no gene match: 9. Germline CDR1 reads SGHRS; CDR2 reads YFSETQ. Cohorts were based on clinical histories the participants reported. Recovered status applied to Cohort 3 donors who had two consecutive negative PCRs. It also applied to those with clearance or with symptom resolution. Sequencing used immunoSEQ multiplex PCR; TCRdb keeps in-frame clones, though not all of them. The sample holds under 450,000 clones, less than 90% seen once.

The receptor was isolated from a woman aged 50 to 65 who had recovered from COVID-19. Sequenced sample: PBMCs or T cells enriched from blood (not recorded which). The chain recombines TRBV5-1 with TRBJ1-1; 8 bases align to TRBD1. CDR3 region: CASSLGLQGGQAFF. The CDR3 DNA is TGCGCCAGCAGCTTAGGACTACAGGGGGGCCAAGCTTTCTTT.